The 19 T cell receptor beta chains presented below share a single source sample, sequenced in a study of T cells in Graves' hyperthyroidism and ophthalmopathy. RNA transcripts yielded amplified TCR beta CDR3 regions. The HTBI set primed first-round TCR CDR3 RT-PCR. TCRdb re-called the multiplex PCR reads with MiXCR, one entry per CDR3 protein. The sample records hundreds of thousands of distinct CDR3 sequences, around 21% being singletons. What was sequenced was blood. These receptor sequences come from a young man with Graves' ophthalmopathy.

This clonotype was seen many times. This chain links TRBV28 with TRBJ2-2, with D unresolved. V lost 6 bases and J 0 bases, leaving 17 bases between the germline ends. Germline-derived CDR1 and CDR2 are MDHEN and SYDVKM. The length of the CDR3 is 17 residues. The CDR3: CASSDERADANTGELFF. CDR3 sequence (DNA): TGTGCCAGCAGCGATGAGCGAGCAGACGCGAACACCGGGGAGCTGTTTTTT. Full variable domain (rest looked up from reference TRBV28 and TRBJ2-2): DVKVTQSSRYLVKRTGEKVFLECVQDMDHENMFWYRQDPGLGLRLIYFSYDVKMKEKGDIPEGYSVSREKKERFSLILESASTNQTSMYLCASSDERADANTGELFFGEGSRLTVL.

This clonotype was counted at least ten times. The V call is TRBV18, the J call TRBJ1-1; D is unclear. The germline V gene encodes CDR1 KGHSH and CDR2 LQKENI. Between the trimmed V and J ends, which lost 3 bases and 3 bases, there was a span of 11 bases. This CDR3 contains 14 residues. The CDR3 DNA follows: TGTGCCAGCTCACCCCGGGGTGCGGACACTGAAGCTTTCTTT. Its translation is CASSPRGADTEAFF.

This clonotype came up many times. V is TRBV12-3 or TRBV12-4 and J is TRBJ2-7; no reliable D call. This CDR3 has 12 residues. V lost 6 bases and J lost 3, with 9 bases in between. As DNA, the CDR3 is TGTGCCAGCAGCTCGGTCCTCTACGAGCAGTACTTC. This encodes CASSSVLYEQYF.

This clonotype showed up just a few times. The CDR3 is CASSLRGSGNTNEKLFF. Here the CDR3 DNA reads TGTGCCAGCAGTTTAAGAGGTTCAGGGAACACTAATGAAAAACTGTTTTTT. The chain uses TRBV12-3 or TRBV12-4 and TRBJ1-4, with D possibly TRBD1 on 5 matching bases. Trimming took off 2 bases at V and 2 bases at J, with 15 bases between the two ends. The CDR3 covers 17 residues.

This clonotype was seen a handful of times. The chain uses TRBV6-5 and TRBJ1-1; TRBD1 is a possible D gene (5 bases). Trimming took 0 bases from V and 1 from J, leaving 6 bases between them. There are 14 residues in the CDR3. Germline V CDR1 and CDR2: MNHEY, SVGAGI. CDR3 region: CASSYSGTNTEAFF. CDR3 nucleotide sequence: TGTGCCAGCAGTTACTCGGGGACGAACACTGAAGCTTTCTTT.

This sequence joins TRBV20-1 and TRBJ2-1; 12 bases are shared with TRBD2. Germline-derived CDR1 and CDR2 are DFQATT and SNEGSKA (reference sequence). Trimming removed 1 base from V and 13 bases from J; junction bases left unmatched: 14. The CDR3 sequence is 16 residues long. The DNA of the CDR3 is TGCAGTGCTAGAGGATGGTCTAGCGGGAGGGGGGGACATCAGTTCTTC. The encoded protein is CSARGWSSGRGGHQFF.

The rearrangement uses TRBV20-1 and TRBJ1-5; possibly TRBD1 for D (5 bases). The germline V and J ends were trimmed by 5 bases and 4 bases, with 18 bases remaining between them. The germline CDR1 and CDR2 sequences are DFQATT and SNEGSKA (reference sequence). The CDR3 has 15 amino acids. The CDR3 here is CSAVSGRGRNQPQHF. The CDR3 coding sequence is TGCAGTGCTGTTTCTGGGAGGGGAAGGAATCAGCCCCAGCATTTT.

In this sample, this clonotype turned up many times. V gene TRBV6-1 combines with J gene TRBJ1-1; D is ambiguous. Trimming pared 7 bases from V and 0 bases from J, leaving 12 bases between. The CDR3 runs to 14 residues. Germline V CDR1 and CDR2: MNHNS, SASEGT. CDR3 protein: CASIDGNMNTEAFF. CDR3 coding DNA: TGTGCCAGCATCGACGGAAACATGAACACTGAAGCTTTCTTT.

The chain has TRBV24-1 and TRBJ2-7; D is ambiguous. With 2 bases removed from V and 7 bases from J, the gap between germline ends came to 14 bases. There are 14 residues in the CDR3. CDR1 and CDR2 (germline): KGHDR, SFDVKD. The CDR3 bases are TGTGCCACCAGTGATTCCTCTAGGAACCGAGAGCAGTACTTC. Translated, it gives CATSDSSRNREQYF.

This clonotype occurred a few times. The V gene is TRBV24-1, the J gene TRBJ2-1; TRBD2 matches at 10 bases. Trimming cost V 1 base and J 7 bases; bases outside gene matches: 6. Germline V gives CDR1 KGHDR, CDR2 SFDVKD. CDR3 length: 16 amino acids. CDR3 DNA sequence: TGTGCCACCAGTGATTTCCCCCTAGCGGGAGCGAATGAGCAGTTCTTC. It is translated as CATSDFPLAGANEQFF.

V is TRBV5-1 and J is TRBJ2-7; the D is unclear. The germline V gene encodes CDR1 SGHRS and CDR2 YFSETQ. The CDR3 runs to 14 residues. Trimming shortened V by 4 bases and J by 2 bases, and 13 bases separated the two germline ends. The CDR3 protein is CASSDVPVTYEQYF. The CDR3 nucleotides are TGCGCCAGCAGCGACGTACCGGTTACCTACGAGCAGTACTTC.

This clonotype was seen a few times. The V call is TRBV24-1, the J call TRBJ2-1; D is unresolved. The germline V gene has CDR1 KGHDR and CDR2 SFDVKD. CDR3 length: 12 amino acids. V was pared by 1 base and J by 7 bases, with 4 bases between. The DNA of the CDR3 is TGTGCCACCAGTGATTTCAGTAATGAGCAGTTCTTC. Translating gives CATSDFSNEQFF.

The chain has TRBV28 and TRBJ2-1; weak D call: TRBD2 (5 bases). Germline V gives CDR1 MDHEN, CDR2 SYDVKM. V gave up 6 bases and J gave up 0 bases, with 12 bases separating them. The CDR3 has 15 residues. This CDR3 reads CASRDSASSYNEQFF. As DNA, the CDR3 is TGTGCCAGCAGGGATAGCGCAAGCTCCTACAATGAGCAGTTCTTC. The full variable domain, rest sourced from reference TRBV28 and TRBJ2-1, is DVKVTQSSRYLVKRTGEKVFLECVQDMDHENMFWYRQDPGLGLRLIYFSYDVKMKEKGDIPEGYSVSREKKERFSLILESASTNQTSMYLCASRDSASSYNEQFFGPGTRLTVL.

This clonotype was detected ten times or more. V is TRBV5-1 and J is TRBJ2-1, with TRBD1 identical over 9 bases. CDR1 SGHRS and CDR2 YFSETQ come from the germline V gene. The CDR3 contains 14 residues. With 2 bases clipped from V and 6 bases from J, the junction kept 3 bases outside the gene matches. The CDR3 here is CASSFRDRANEQFF. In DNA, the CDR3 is TGCGCCAGCAGCTTTAGGGACAGGGCCAATGAGCAGTTCTTC.

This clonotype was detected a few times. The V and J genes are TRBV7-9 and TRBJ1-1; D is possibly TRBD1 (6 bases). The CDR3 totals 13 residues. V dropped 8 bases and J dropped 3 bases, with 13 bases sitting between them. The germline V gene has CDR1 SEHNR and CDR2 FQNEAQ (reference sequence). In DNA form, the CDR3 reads TGTGCCAGCCTGCGGGGGCGGGACACTGAAGCTTTCTTT. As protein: CASLRGRDTEAFF.

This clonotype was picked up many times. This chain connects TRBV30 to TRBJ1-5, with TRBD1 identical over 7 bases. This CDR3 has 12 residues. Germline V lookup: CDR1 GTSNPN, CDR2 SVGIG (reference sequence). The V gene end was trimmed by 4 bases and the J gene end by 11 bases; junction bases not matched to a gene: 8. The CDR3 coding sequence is TGTGCCTGGAATACAGGGGCTCGAGCCCAGCATTTT. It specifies CAWNTGARAQHF.

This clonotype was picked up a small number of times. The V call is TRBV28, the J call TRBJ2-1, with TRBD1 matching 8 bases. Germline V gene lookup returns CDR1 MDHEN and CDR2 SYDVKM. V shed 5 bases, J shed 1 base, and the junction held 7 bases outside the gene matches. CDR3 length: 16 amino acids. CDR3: CASSSMDRESYNEQFF. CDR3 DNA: TGTGCCAGCAGTAGCATGGACAGGGAGTCCTACAATGAGCAGTTCTTC.

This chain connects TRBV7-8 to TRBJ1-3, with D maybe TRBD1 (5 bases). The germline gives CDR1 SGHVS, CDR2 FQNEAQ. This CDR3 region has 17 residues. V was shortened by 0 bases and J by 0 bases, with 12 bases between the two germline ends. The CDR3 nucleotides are TGTGCCAGCAGCTTAGCTAAGACAGCCGGCTCTGGAAACACCATATATTTT. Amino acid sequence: CASSLAKTAGSGNTIYF. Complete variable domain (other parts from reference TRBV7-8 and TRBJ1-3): GAGVSQSPRYKVAKRGQDVALRCDPISGHVSLFWYQQALGQGPEFLTYFQNEAQLDKSGLPSDRFFAERPEGSVSTLKIQRTQQEDSAVYLCASSLAKTAGSGNTIYFGEGSWLTVV.

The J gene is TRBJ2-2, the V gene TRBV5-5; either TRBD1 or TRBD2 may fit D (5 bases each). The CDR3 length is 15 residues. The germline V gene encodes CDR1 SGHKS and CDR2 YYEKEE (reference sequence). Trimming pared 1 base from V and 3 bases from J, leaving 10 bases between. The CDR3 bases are TGTGCCAGCAGCTTGATCGGGGCCGACACCGGGGAGCTGTTTTTT. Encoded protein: CASSLIGADTGELFF.